The 30 T cell receptor beta chains given below trace back to one sample, sequenced in a study of blood T cell repertoires in COVID-19 (dated by TCRdb to about 2020). The method behind the library was the immunoSEQ multiplex PCR assay. TCRdb took this table from immuneACCESS and kept in-frame rearrangements with V and J called. Such tables lack part of the clones; where checked against another copy, unresolved V genes explain under half of the gap, and the rest is unexplained. For this sample the table gives 300,000 to 450,000 clones, of which 85% were detected only once. The ten largest clonotypes hold 3% to 4.5% of the sample. Material for sequencing was peripheral blood. These receptors originate from a woman aged 18-29 years with acute or convalescent COVID-19.

The chain links TRBV6-5 to TRBJ1-2; 7 bases align to TRBD1. Germline CDR1 and CDR2: MNHEY and SVGAGI. V lost 6 bases to trimming and J lost 3 bases; unmatched junction nucleotides: 7. The length of the CDR3 is 14 residues. In DNA, the CDR3 is TGTGCCAGCAGACCGACAGGGACGGACTATGGCTACACCTTC. As protein: CASRPTGTDYGYTF.

This clone has just a few counts. The rearrangement uses TRBV2 and TRBJ2-7; perhaps TRBD2 as D (6 bases). The CDR3 covers 13 residues. Germline CDR1 and CDR2: SNHLY and FYNNEI. Trimming removed 6 bases from V and 2 bases from J, with 11 bases in between. The CDR3 DNA reads as TGTGCCAGCAGCCGGACTATCCCCTACGAGCAGTACTTC. Protein product: CASSRTIPYEQYF.

Regarding this clone: Other DNA sequences in the same sample also yield this CDR3. This chain uses TRBV19 with TRBJ1-1, with D uncertain. The CDR3 loop spans 13 amino acids. Germline V gives CDR1 LNHDA, CDR2 SQIVND (reference sequence). With 4 bases removed from V and 1 base from J, the gap between germline ends came to 7 bases. The CDR3 reads CASSTAGNTEAFF. The DNA of the CDR3 is TGTGCCAGTAGTACAGCAGGGAACACTGAAGCTTTCTTT.

This rearrangement joins TRBV6-1 to TRBJ2-7, with 7 positions matching TRBD1. The CDR3 is made up of 14 amino acids. The J segment lost 2 bases and the V segment lost 6 bases, leaving 7 bases of the junction unmatched. CDR1 is MNHNS and CDR2 is SASEGT in the germline V gene. The CDR3 region is CASSKTGSPYEQYF. The CDR3, as DNA: TGTGCCAGCAGCAAGACAGGGAGTCCCTACGAGCAGTACTTC.

The chain is built from TRBV14 and TRBJ2-1; 7 bases are shared with TRBD2. The CDR3 runs to 16 residues. Germline V gives CDR1 SGHDN, CDR2 FVKESK. V trimming: 0 bases; J trimming: 8 bases; junction bases outside the gene matches: 10. CDR3 nucleotide sequence: TGTGCCAGCAGCCAAGAGGAAAGCGGGACCATGGATGAGCAGTTCTTC. Amino acid sequence: CASSQEESGTMDEQFF.

The chain couples TRBV19 to TRBJ1-1, with D tentatively TRBD1 (6 bases). CDR3 length: 13 residues. Trimming left V 9 bases short and J 1 base short, with 12 bases between. The germline V gene encodes CDR1 LNHDA and CDR2 SQIVND (reference sequence). DNA of the CDR3: TGTGCCAGCATCTCGACAGGGAACACTGAAGCTTTCTTT. It specifies CASISTGNTEAFF.

The chain links TRBV28 to TRBJ2-1, with D tentatively TRBD2 (6 bases). The CDR3 covers 13 residues. V gave up 3 bases and J gave up 8 bases, with 11 bases separating them. Germline V gene data show CDR1 as MDHEN and CDR2 as SYDVKM. The CDR3 protein is CASSFRETHEQFF. The CDR3 bases are TGTGCCAGCAGTTTCCGGGAGACGCATGAGCAGTTCTTC.

The chain couples TRBV3-1 (or the pseudogene TRBV3-2) to TRBJ2-5, with D possibly being TRBD1 (5 bases). The CDR3 extends over 16 amino acids. The germline CDR1 and CDR2 sequences are LGHDT and YNNKEL (reference sequence). Trimming removed 0 bases at V and 4 bases at J, with 15 bases between. CDR3 in DNA: TGTGCCAGCAGCCAAGATTCGGCCAGGGTGGGAGAGACCCAGTACTTC. Protein sequence: CASSQDSARVGETQYF.

V and J are TRBV27 and TRBJ2-7; 7 positions agree with TRBD1. Germline V lookup: CDR1 MNHEY, CDR2 SMNVEV (reference sequence). Unmatched junction bases numbered 13, after V lost 3 bases and J lost 5 bases. The CDR3 covers 16 residues. The CDR3, as DNA: TGTGCCAGCAGTTTCGTATCCGGGACAGCTCGGGACGAGCAGTACTTC. This codes for CASSFVSGTARDEQYF.

To note about this clone: Additional DNA sequences in this sample encode the identical CDR3. This chain joins TRBV5-1 and TRBJ2-7, with 9 bases aligning to TRBD1. This CDR3 contains 15 residues. Germline lookup yields CDR1 SGHRS and CDR2 YFSETQ. Trimming removed 0 bases from V and 4 bases from J; junction bases left unmatched: 5. The CDR3 nucleotides are TGCGCCAGCAGCTTGGGGCCGGGACAGGGTTACGAGCAGTACTTC. The encoded protein is CASSLGPGQGYEQYF.

V and J are TRBV24-1 and TRBJ1-2; no clear D gene. The CDR3 spans 13 residues. V was clipped by 10 bases and J by 2 bases, with 13 bases between them. From germline, CDR1 is KGHDR and CDR2 SFDVKD. CDR3 loop: CATQDNTNYGYTF. For the CDR3, the DNA is TGTGCCACTCAGGATAACACAAACTATGGCTACACCTTC.

The rearrangement links TRBV6-5 to TRBJ2-5, with TRBD1 matching over 9 bases. Germline V gene sequence: CDR1 MNHEY, CDR2 SVGAGI. V was clipped by 6 bases and J by 5 bases; unmatched bases: 10. The CDR3 length is 15 residues. The CDR3 is CASSLSTGGRETQYF. The CDR3 region has the DNA TGTGCCAGCAGCCTATCGACAGGGGGTCGGGAGACCCAGTACTTC.

The chain is built from TRBV4-1 and TRBJ1-1; 8 nucleotides line up with TRBD1. In germline, CDR1 is MGHRA, CDR2 YSYEKL. The CDR3 spans 16 residues. Trimming removed 4 bases from V and 0 bases from J; junction bases left unmatched: 7. The DNA of the CDR3 is TGCGCCAGCAGCCGAGGACAGGGACCCCTGAACACTGAAGCTTTCTTT. Protein sequence: CASSRGQGPLNTEAFF.

The chain uses TRBV29-1 and TRBJ2-1; D is perhaps TRBD1 (5 bases). The CDR3 contains 14 residues. V lost 4 bases, J lost 7 bases, and 17 bases lay in between. The germline V gene encodes CDR1 SQVTM and CDR2 ANQGSEA. The CDR3 region is CSVGRAGQENEQFF. In DNA, the CDR3 is TGCAGCGTTGGTCGAGCAGGGCAGGAGAATGAGCAGTTCTTC.

V usage is TRBV7-6 and J usage is TRBJ2-1; the match to TRBD2 covers 13 bases. With V trimmed by 4 bases and J by 5 bases, 11 bases remained unmatched. The germline gives CDR1 SGHVS, CDR2 FNYEAQ. The CDR3 is made up of 18 amino acids. The CDR3 loop is CASSSLAGGPRRNNEQFF. CDR3 nucleotides: TGTGCCAGCAGCTCACTAGCGGGGGGGCCAAGGAGGAACAATGAGCAGTTCTTC.

The chain combines TRBV9 with TRBJ2-2; 9 nucleotides line up with TRBD2. After removal of 4 bases from V and 5 bases from J, the junction contained 9 bases not matched to a gene. CDR3 length: 16 amino acids. Germline CDR1 is SGDLS and CDR2 is YYNGEE. The CDR3 loop is CASSPQGLANTGELFF. The CDR3, as DNA: TGTGCCAGCAGCCCTCAGGGACTAGCCAATACCGGGGAGCTGTTTTTT. The whole variable domain, remainder taken from reference TRBV9 and TRBJ2-2, is DSGVTQTPKHLITATGQRVTLRCSPRSGDLSVYWYQQSLDQGLQFLIQYYNGEERAKGNILERFSAQQFPDLHSELNLSSLELGDSALYFCASSPQGLANTGELFFGEGSRLTVL.

The chain employs TRBV4-2 and TRBJ2-7, with 9 bases lining up with TRBD1. Germline V gene data show CDR1 as LGHNA and CDR2 as YNFKEQ. The CDR3 is 18 amino acids. V shed 5 bases, J shed 6 bases, and the junction held 20 bases outside the gene matches. In DNA, the CDR3 is TGTGCCAGCAGCACCGACAGGGGGAGGGATCCCTATCCTTTCGAGCAGTACTTC. Encoded protein: CASSTDRGRDPYPFEQYF.

The chain uses TRBV28 and TRBJ1-1; TRBD1 aligns across 8 bases. The germline V gene encodes CDR1 MDHEN and CDR2 SYDVKM. The J segment lost 8 bases and the V segment lost 6 bases, leaving 14 bases of the junction unmatched. The CDR3 is 15 amino acids. The DNA of the CDR3 is TGTGCCAGCAGGACCGGAAGTACAGGGGGGGAGGAAGCTTTCTTT. It codes for CASRTGSTGGEEAFF.

This chain uses TRBV23-1 with TRBJ2-4, with 7 bases aligning to TRBD2. Being an ORF, TRBV23-1 has a function that is uncertain. This CDR3 contains 19 residues. Trimming removed 0 bases from V and 0 bases from J; junction bases left unmatched: 11. The CDR3 DNA reads as TGCGCCAGCAGTCAATCATCAGAGACTAGCTCTAGAGCCAAAAACATTCAGTACTTC. It specifies CASSQSSETSSRAKNIQYF.

The chain uses TRBV6-4 and TRBJ2-1, with 10 bases identical to TRBD1. The ends lost 2 bases at V and 7 bases at J; junction bases unmatched: 2. The CDR3 is made up of 14 amino acids. Germline V gene sequence: CDR1 MRHNA, CDR2 SNTAGT. CDR3 DNA sequence: TGTGCCAGCAGTGACAGGACAGGGGGGAATGAGCAGTTCTTC. Its translation: CASSDRTGGNEQFF.

The chain has TRBV28 and TRBJ2-2, with TRBD2 matching 12 bases. CDR3 length: 15 residues. With 5 bases clipped from V and 7 bases from J, the junction kept 5 bases outside the gene matches. Germline V gene data show CDR1 as MDHEN and CDR2 as SYDVKM. CDR3 sequence: CASSRLAGDGGELFF. CDR3 in DNA: TGTGCCAGCAGTCGACTAGCGGGAGATGGCGGGGAGCTGTTTTTT. The whole variable domain, filled in from reference TRBV28 and TRBJ2-2, reads DVKVTQSSRYLVKRTGEKVFLECVQDMDHENMFWYRQDPGLGLRLIYFSYDVKMKEKGDIPEGYSVSREKKERFSLILESASTNQTSMYLCASSRLAGDGGELFFGEGSRLTVL.

This chain joins TRBV29-1 and TRBJ1-3; D not certain. CDR1 is SQVTM, CDR2 ANQGSEA, per germline. The CDR3 runs 17 residues. V gave up 0 bases and J gave up 5 bases, with 20 bases separating them. The CDR3 reads CSVEDRVGSSVRNTIYF. Here the CDR3 DNA reads TGCAGCGTTGAAGATCGGGTCGGGAGCTCTGTGAGAAACACCATATATTTT.

Only a few counts were recorded for this clone. The V and J genes are TRBV5-1 and TRBJ2-3; 7 nucleotides line up with TRBD2. V dropped 1 base and J dropped 2; count of bases not matched to a gene: 13. The V gene's germline CDR1 is SGHRS and CDR2 YFSETQ. CDR3 length: 18 residues. CDR3 residues: CASSLTAGDPTSTDTQYF. The CDR3 DNA reads TGCGCCAGCAGCTTGACCGCGGGGGACCCAACGTCCACAGATACGCAGTATTTT.

The rearrangement uses TRBV10-2 and TRBJ1-2; D is unresolved. The CDR3 has 11 amino acids. Trimming pared 8 bases from V and 5 bases from J, leaving 9 bases between. Per the germline V gene, CDR1 is WSHSY and CDR2 is SAAADI. CDR3 in amino acids: CASGDGYGYTF. For the CDR3, the DNA is TGCGCCAGCGGAGACGGGTATGGCTACACCTTC.

This rearrangement joins TRBV29-1 to TRBJ1-4; D gene uncertain. Trimming took 1 base from V and 8 from J, leaving 5 bases between them. Germline V CDR1 and CDR2: SQVTM, ANQGSEA. The CDR3 extends over 11 amino acids. As DNA, the CDR3 is TGCAGCGTTGAAGGAGGAGAAAAACTGTTTTTT. As protein: CSVEGGEKLFF.

In nucleotides, the CDR3 is TGTGCCAGCATGGGGGCAGAAAACACCATATATTTT. This encodes CASMGAENTIYF. The chain carries TRBV9 and TRBJ1-3, with D perhaps matching TRBD1 (6 bases). This CDR3 comprises 12 residues. The germline CDR1 and CDR2 sequences are SGDLS and YYNGEE. Trimming cost V 6 bases and J 6 bases, with 10 bases left between them. Based on the CDR3 plus reference TRBV9 and TRBJ1-3, the full variable domain is DSGVTQTPKHLITATGQRVTLRCSPRSGDLSVYWYQQSLDQGLQFLIQYYNGEERAKGNILERFSAQQFPDLHSELNLSSLELGDSALYFCASMGAENTIYFGEGSWLTVV.

J is TRBJ1-5 and V is TRBV6-2 or TRBV6-3; possibly TRBD1 for D (5 bases). The CDR3 runs 18 residues. CDR1 is MNHEY and CDR2 is SVGEGT in the germline V gene. Trimming took off 2 bases at V and 1 base at J, with 18 bases between the two ends. The CDR3 DNA is TGTGCCAGCAGTTACACCCCCCCCCGGACACGCAGCAATCAGCCCCAGCATTTT. Its protein product is CASSYTPPRTRSNQPQHF.

The DNA of the CDR3 is TGCGCCAGCAGCCATGGACAGGGCTCCTACGAGCAGTACTTC. This translates into CASSHGQGSYEQYF. V gene TRBV5-1 combines with J gene TRBJ2-7; the match to TRBD1 covers 8 bases. From germline, CDR1 is SGHRS and CDR2 YFSETQ. After removal of 4 bases from V and 0 bases from J, the junction contained 3 bases not matched to a gene. CDR3 length: 14 residues.

This clone showed up just a few times. This chain connects TRBV18 to TRBJ1-3, with a weak D call TRBD1 (5 bases). The V end lost 2 bases, the J end lost 0 bases, and 11 bases lay between the germline ends. The CDR3 spans 16 residues. Germline V gives CDR1 KGHSH, CDR2 LQKENI. The CDR3 loop is CASSPATANSGNTIYF. DNA of the CDR3: TGTGCCAGCTCACCAGCGACAGCAAACTCTGGAAACACCATATATTTT.

The chain is built from TRBV6-5 and TRBJ2-7, with 11 bases lining up with TRBD1. CDR1 and CDR2 from the germline V gene are MNHEY and SVGAGI. Unmatched junction bases numbered 4, after V lost 5 bases and J lost 4 bases. CDR3 length: 14 amino acids. Written as DNA, the CDR3 is TGTGCCAGCAGTCCGGGACAGGGGGTTTACGAGCAGTACTTC. Its translation: CASSPGQGVYEQYF.